The clone carrying this T cell receptor (beta chain) was seen a few times. What it binds is unknown. CDR1 and CDR2 (germline): SNHLY, FYNNEI. This CDR3 comprises 15 residues. The trim removed 0 bases at V and 4 bases at J, leaving 6 bases unmatched. The authors produced TCR alpha and TCR beta cDNA libraries with sample barcodes and UMIs by 5'RACE using constant-segment primers. MiXCR was run by TCRdb on the 5' RACE reads, yielding one entry per CDR3 protein. This sample carries 310,000 or so distinct CDR3 sequences, about a sixth of them seen once, and the ten largest clones take roughly a fifth. This specimen comes from a study of T-cell memory formation after mild COVID-19. Study-wide findings and caveats: Those CD4+ clones that contracted were mainly in CM and EM (CD8+ ones in EMRA). There was a balanced CD4/CD8 profile in clones contracting day 15 to 85, and later expanders leaned CD4+. Pre-infection memory held some responding clones, suggesting pre-existing cross-reactive T cells responded.

The material sequenced was PBMCs or a T cell subset sorted from them (not recorded which). This TCR was recovered from a man younger than 30 who had mild COVID-19 (a few samples of this study predate the infection). Cell type and time point are not known. The chain employs TRBV2 and TRBJ2-7; 7 bases agree with TRBD1. In DNA, the CDR3 is TGTGCCAGCAGTGAAGCGATCAGGACAGGATACGAGCAGTACGTC. It is translated as CASSEAIRTGYEQYV.